This T cell receptor beta chain came from a study of blood T cell repertoires in COVID-19. CDR3 length: 14 amino acids. Trimming left V 8 bases short and J 1 base short, with 12 bases between. Germline assignment: CDR1 SGHAT and CDR2 FQNNGV. Original analysis: The authors estimated nucleated cell counts from reference gene primer amplification. Generated by immunoSEQ multiplex PCR, the TCRdb table keeps only in-frame clones and is missing some. V, J and clone size were drawn from that table, and D and trimming were deduced from the DNA. The profile shows 110,000 or so clones, roughly 90% of them singletons.

The sample taken for sequencing was peripheral blood. The TCR comes from a human donor in a cohort sampled during active COVID-19. The chain uses TRBV11-2 and TRBJ2-1, with D perhaps matching TRBD1 (6 bases). In DNA form, the CDR3 reads TGTGCCAGCGGGAAAGGGGGATCCTACAATGAGCAGTTCTTC. This encodes CASGKGGSYNEQFF.